A single sample gave rise to the 18 T cell receptor beta chains below, sequenced in a study of T-cell memory formation after mild COVID-19. MiXCR was run by TCRdb on the 5' RACE reads, yielding one entry per CDR3 protein. The sample holds 500,000 to 650,000 distinct CDR3 sequences, about a fifth seen once. Material for sequencing was PBMCs or a T cell subset sorted from them (not recorded which). Receptors were obtained from an adult woman who had mild COVID-19 (a few samples of this study predate the infection). Cell type and time point are not known.

This chain connects TRBV24-1 to TRBJ2-2, with D possibly being TRBD2 (5 bases). V lost 7 bases and J 3 bases, leaving 8 bases between the germline ends. This CDR3 spans 13 amino acids. CDR1 and CDR2 (germline): KGHDR, SFDVKD. CDR3 loop: CATRAADTGELFF. The CDR3 DNA is TGTGCCACCAGAGCAGCGGACACCGGGGAGCTGTTTTTT.

The chain is built from TRBV5-1 and TRBJ2-3; 7 nucleotides match TRBD1. V shed 6 bases, J shed 2 bases, and the junction held 3 bases outside the gene matches. This CDR3 is 13 amino acids long. The V gene's germline CDR1 is SGHRS and CDR2 YFSETQ. The CDR3 protein is CASIGTDTDTQYF. CDR3 coding DNA: TGCGCCAGCATTGGGACAGACACAGATACGCAGTATTTT.

The genes are TRBV20-1 and TRBJ1-4, with D possibly being TRBD1 (6 bases). This CDR3 region has 14 residues. Deletions cut 5 bases from V and 7 bases from J, with 17 bases between. CDR1 and CDR2 from the germline V gene are DFQATT and SNEGSKA (reference sequence). As DNA, the CDR3 is TGCAGTGCTCCCCTGGGGGCCTTGAGTGAAAAACTGTTTTTT. Encoded protein: CSAPLGALSEKLFF.

V is TRBV6-5 and J is TRBJ2-1, with 10 bases lining up with TRBD2. CDR3 length: 14 amino acids. The germline CDR1 and CDR2 sequences are MNHEY and SVGAGI. V was clipped by 6 bases and J by 8 bases; unmatched bases: 7. In nucleotides, the CDR3 is TGTGCCAGCAGAGTAGCGGGAGGATGGCATGAGCAGTTCTTC. It codes for CASRVAGGWHEQFF.

There are a few counts of this clonotype. The chain uses TRBV4-2 and TRBJ2-1, with D possibly TRBD1 on 5 matching bases. In germline, CDR1 is LGHNA, CDR2 YNFKEQ. Trimming removed 4 bases at V and 4 bases at J, with 20 bases between. The CDR3 totals 17 residues. The CDR3 DNA is TGTGCCAGCAGCCCTCCTCCAGGGATTGGGCCGTACAATGAGCAGTTCTTC. Translation gives CASSPPPGIGPYNEQFF.

This clonotype was seen only a few times. The rearrangement joins TRBV18 to TRBJ2-7, with 12 bases fitting TRBD1. The CDR3 is 16 amino acids. Looked up from germline, CDR1 is KGHSH and CDR2 is LQKENI. Germline trimming cut 1 base from V and 4 bases from J; bases unmatched to any gene: 5. This CDR3 reads CASSPRWDRGLYEQYF. The CDR3 nucleotides are TGTGCCAGCTCACCACGTTGGGACAGGGGGCTTTACGAGCAGTACTTC.

This clonotype occurred a few times. V usage is TRBV7-6 and J usage is TRBJ2-1; 8 bases agree with TRBD2. This CDR3 comprises 15 residues. Germline V gene sequence: CDR1 SGHVS, CDR2 FNYEAQ. With V trimmed by 3 bases and J by 8 bases, 9 bases remained unmatched. CDR3 residues: CASSFERGTTDEQFF. The CDR3 region has the DNA TGTGCCAGCAGCTTCGAGCGGGGGACTACTGATGAGCAGTTCTTC.

The sample holds a few counts of this clonotype. V and J are TRBV27 and TRBJ2-6; 10 bases align to TRBD1. Germline CDR1 MNHEY, CDR2 SMNVEV (reference sequence). V lost 0 bases, J lost 1 base, and 3 bases stayed unmatched. There are 18 residues in the CDR3. CDR3 region: CASSLSGTGVSGANVLTF. CDR3 in DNA: TGTGCCAGCAGTTTATCCGGGACAGGGGTATCTGGGGCCAACGTCCTGACTTTC.

CDR3 nucleotide sequence: TGTGCCAGCAGTTACCGGGATGTGGAGTACTTC. This translates into CASSYRDVEYF. The chain employs TRBV27 and TRBJ2-4, with D possibly TRBD2 on 5 matching bases. In germline, CDR1 is MNHEY, CDR2 SMNVEV (reference sequence). This CDR3 region has 11 residues. Deletions cut 4 bases from V and 14 bases from J, with 12 bases between.

The rearrangement joins TRBV13 to TRBJ1-5; no clear D gene. V lost 5 bases and J lost 2, with 4 bases in between. CDR3 length equals 12 residues. CDR1 and CDR2 (germline): PRHDT, FYEKMQ (reference sequence). The CDR3 DNA follows: TGTGCCAGCAGCATGGGCAATCAGCCCCAGCATTTT. Its translation: CASSMGNQPQHF.

This clonotype was counted once. The CDR3 region is CASSFQRQPQHF. CDR3 bases: TGTGCCAGCAGCTTCCAGAGGCAGCCCCAGCATTTT. The chain has TRBV13 and TRBJ1-5; D uncertain. This CDR3 is 12 amino acids long. V shed 3 bases and J shed 7 bases, with 7 bases lying between them. Germline V gene data show CDR1 as PRHDT and CDR2 as FYEKMQ (reference sequence).

Ten or more counts support this clonotype. The V and J genes are TRBV18 and TRBJ1-1; D unclear. V was clipped by 3 bases and J by 1 base, with 6 bases between them. CDR1 is KGHSH, CDR2 LQKENI, per germline. The CDR3 extends over 13 amino acids. The CDR3 is CASSPNWNTEAFF. The CDR3 DNA reads TGTGCCAGCTCACCGAACTGGAACACTGAAGCTTTCTTT.

CDR3 DNA: TGCGCCAGCAGCTTGGAAGCAGGGATCGGCGAGCAGTACTTC. This encodes CASSLEAGIGEQYF. The chain has TRBV5-1 and TRBJ2-7; a weak D match, TRBD1 (5 bases). CDR1 and CDR2 from the germline V gene are SGHRS and YFSETQ. The germline V and J ends were trimmed by 0 bases and 6 bases, with 13 bases remaining between them. CDR3 size: 14 residues.

The table lists this clonotype with many counts. The rearrangement uses TRBV9 and TRBJ2-2, with D possibly matching TRBD1 (6 bases). Germline CDR1 reads SGDLS; CDR2 reads YYNGEE. The CDR3 sequence is 15 residues long. Trimming removed 0 bases from V and 3 bases from J, with 9 bases in between. CDR3 sequence (DNA): TGTGCCAGCAGCGTAGGGACAGTGCACACCGGGGAGCTGTTTTTT. It translates to CASSVGTVHTGELFF.

This chain connects TRBV7-2 to TRBJ1-1; 9 bases are shared with TRBD1. V was pared by 5 bases and J by 4 bases, with 11 bases of the junction left unmatched. This CDR3 spans 16 amino acids. The germline V gene has CDR1 SGHTA and CDR2 FQGNSA. The CDR3 is CASSLTPTTGGTEAFF. The CDR3 bases are TGTGCCAGCAGCCTCACCCCGACGACAGGGGGCACTGAAGCTTTCTTT.

Only a few counts were recorded for this clonotype. This sequence joins TRBV5-6 and TRBJ1-3, with D maybe TRBD1 (5 bases). Deletions cut 4 bases from V and 9 bases from J, with 14 bases between. The CDR3 consists of 13 residues. Looked up from germline, CDR1 is SGHDT and CDR2 is YYEEEE. The CDR3 nucleotides read TGTGCCAGCAGCCATTCTTCAGGGAGCACCATATATTTT. Translation gives CASSHSSGSTIYF.

There are a few counts of this clonotype. J is TRBJ2-7 and V is TRBV28; D unresolved. Germline assignment: CDR1 MDHEN and CDR2 SYDVKM. V was pared by 10 bases and J by 3 bases, with 10 bases between. The CDR3 has 11 residues. In DNA, the CDR3 is TGTGCCACCCAAGACGGCTACGAGCAGTACTTC. Translation gives CATQDGYEQYF. The full variable domain, completed using reference TRBV28 and TRBJ2-7, is DVKVTQSSRYLVKRTGEKVFLECVQDMDHENMFWYRQDPGLGLRLIYFSYDVKMKEKGDIPEGYSVSREKKERFSLILESASTNQTSMYLCATQDGYEQYFGPGTRLTVT.

This sequence joins TRBV29-1 and TRBJ2-5, with TRBD2 matching over 10 bases. The CDR3 totals 15 residues. V shed 5 bases, J shed 4 bases, and the junction held 10 bases outside the gene matches. From germline, CDR1 is SQVTM and CDR2 ANQGSEA. This chain's CDR3 is CSVRPLAGVGETQYF. CDR3 nucleotides: TGCAGCGTTCGGCCTCTAGCGGGGGTGGGAGAGACCCAGTACTTC.